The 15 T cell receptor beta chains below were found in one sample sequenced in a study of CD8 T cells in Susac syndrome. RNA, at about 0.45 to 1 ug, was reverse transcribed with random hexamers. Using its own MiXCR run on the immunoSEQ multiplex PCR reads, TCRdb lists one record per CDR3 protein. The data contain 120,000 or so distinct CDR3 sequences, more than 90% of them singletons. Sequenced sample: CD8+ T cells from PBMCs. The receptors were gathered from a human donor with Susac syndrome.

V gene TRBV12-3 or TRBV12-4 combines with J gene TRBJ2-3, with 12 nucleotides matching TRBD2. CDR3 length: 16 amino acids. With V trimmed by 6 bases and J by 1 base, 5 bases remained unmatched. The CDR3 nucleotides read TGTGCCAGCAGCTTCGGACTAGCGGGGCGCACAGATACGCAGTATTTT. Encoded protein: CASSFGLAGRTDTQYF.

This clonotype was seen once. The CDR3 region is CSVATGLDEQYF. The CDR3 bases are TGCAGCGTTGCTACAGGGTTAGACGAGCAGTACTTC. The chain couples TRBV29-1 to TRBJ2-7; D possibly corresponds to TRBD1 (6 bases). V was pared by 4 bases and J by 5 bases, with 12 bases between. The germline V gene has CDR1 SQVTM and CDR2 ANQGSEA. This CDR3 is 12 amino acids long.

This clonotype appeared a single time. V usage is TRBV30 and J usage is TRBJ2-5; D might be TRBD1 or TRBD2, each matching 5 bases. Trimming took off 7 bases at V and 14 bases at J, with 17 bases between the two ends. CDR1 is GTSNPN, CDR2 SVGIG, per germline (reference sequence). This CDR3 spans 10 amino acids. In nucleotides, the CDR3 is TGTGCCTATGACCGGGACGGAATTTACTTC. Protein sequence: CAYDRDGIYF.

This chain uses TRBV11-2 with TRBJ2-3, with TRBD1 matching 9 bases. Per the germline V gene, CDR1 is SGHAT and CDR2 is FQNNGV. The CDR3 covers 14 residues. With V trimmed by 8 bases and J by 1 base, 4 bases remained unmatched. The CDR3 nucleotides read TGTGCCAGCGATTGGACAGGGGGCACAGATACGCAGTATTTT. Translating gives CASDWTGGTDTQYF.

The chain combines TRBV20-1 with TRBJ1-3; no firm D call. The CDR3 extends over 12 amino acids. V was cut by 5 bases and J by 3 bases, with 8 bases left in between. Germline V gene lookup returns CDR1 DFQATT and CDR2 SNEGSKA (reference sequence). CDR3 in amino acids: CSAAKSGNTIYF. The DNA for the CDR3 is TGCAGTGCTGCCAAGAGTGGAAACACCATATATTTT.

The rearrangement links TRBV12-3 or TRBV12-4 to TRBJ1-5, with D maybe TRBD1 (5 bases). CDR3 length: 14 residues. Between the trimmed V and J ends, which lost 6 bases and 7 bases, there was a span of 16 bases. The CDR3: CASSHDGGGQPQHF. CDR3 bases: TGTGCCAGCAGCCACGATGGGGGGGGACAGCCCCAGCATTTT.

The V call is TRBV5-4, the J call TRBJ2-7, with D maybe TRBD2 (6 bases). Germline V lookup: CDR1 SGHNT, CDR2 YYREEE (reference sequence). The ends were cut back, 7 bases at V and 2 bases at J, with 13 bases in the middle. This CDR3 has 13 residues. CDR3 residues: CASWDWGTYEQYF. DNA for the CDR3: TGTGCCAGCTGGGACTGGGGCACCTACGAGCAGTACTTC.

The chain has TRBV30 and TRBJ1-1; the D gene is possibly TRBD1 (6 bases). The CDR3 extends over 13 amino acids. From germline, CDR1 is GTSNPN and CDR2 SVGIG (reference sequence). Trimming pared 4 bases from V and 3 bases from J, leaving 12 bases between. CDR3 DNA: TGTGCCTGGAAACAGGGATCGCACACTGAAGCTTTCTTT. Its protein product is CAWKQGSHTEAFF.

CDR3 sequence: CASSALGLGTYNEQFF. CDR3 coding DNA: TGTGCCAGCAGCGCCTTGGGACTAGGGACCTACAATGAGCAGTTCTTC. The rearrangement uses TRBV7-9 and TRBJ2-1, with 8 bases fitting TRBD2. The CDR3 is made up of 16 amino acids. Trimming at V came to 5 bases and at J to 2 bases, leaving 8 bases not matched to a gene. Germline V gene data show CDR1 as SEHNR and CDR2 as FQNEAQ (reference sequence). The whole variable domain, filled in from reference TRBV7-9 and TRBJ2-1, reads DTGVSQNPRHKITKRGQNVTFRCDPISEHNRLYWYRQTLGQGPEFLTYFQNEAQLEKSRLLSDRFSAERPKGSFSTLEIQRTEQGDSAMYLCASSALGLGTYNEQFFGPGTRLTVL.

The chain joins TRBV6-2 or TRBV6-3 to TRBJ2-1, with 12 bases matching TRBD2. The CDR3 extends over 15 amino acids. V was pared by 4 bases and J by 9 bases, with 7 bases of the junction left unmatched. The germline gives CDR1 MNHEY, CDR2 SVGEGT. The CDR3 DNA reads TGTGCCAGCAGTTCGCTAGCGGGAGGGCCTAGTGAGCAGTTCTTC. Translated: CASSSLAGGPSEQFF.

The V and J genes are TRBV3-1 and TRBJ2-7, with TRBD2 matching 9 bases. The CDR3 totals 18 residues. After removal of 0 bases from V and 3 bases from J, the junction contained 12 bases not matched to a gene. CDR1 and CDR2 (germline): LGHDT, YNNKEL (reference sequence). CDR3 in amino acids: CASSQDTPRGSGSYEQYF. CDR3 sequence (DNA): TGTGCCAGCAGCCAAGATACTCCCCGAGGTAGCGGGAGCTACGAGCAGTACTTC.

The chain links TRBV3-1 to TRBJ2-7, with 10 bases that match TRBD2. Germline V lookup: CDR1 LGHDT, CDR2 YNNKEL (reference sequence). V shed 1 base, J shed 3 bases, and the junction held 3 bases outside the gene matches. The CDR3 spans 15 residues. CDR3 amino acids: CASSQVPSGGYEQYF. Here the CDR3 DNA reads TGTGCCAGCAGCCAAGTTCCTAGCGGGGGCTACGAGCAGTACTTC.

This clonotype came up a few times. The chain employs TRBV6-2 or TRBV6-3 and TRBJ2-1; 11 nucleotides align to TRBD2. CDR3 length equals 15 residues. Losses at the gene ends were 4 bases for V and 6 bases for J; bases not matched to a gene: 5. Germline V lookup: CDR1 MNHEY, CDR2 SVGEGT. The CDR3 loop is CASSFLAGGPNEQFF. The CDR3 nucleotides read TGTGCCAGCAGTTTTCTAGCGGGGGGTCCCAATGAGCAGTTCTTC.

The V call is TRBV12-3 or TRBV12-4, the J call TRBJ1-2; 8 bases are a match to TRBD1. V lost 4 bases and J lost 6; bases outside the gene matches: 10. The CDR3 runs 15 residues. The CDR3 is CASSSTTGEDDGYTF. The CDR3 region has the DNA TGTGCCAGCAGTTCAACGACAGGGGAAGATGATGGCTACACCTTC.

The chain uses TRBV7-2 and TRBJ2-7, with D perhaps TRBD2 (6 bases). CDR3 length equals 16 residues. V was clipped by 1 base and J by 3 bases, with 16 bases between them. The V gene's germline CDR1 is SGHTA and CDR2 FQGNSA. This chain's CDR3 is CASSLDVGGSYYEQYF. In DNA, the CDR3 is TGTGCCAGCAGCTTAGACGTGGGAGGATCTTACTACGAGCAGTACTTC.